The 2 T cell receptor beta chains below come from one sample, sequenced in a study of T cells in localized non-small cell lung cancer (TCRdb year 2020). The receptor library was made with the immunoSEQ multiplex PCR assay. TCRdb's version of the immuneACCESS table is confined to in-frame rearrangements and falls short of the full clone set. An unresolved V gene accounts for under half of the shortfall where checked; the remainder is of unknown origin. This sample has 10,000 to 13,000 clones in its table, and 70% to 80% of those were observed once. The top ten clonotypes cover 30% to 35% of the sample. Sequenced here: peripheral blood, sampled before any cancer treatment. These TCRs come from a male donor older than 55 with stage I lung adenocarcinoma.

V is TRBV6-6 and J is TRBJ2-3, with D maybe TRBD2 (6 bases). CDR3 length: 14 amino acids. V lost 0 bases and J 3 bases, leaving 7 bases between the germline ends. From germline, CDR1 is MNHNY and CDR2 SVGAGI (reference sequence). CDR3 loop: CASSYSGGTDTQYF. DNA for the CDR3: TGTGCCAGCAGTTACTCGGGGGGTACAGATACGCAGTATTTT.

Concerning this clone: At the DNA level, this CDR3 is encoded by other sequences in the same sample as well. The rearrangement joins TRBV7-2 to TRBJ1-1; D uncertain. Germline CDR1 is SGHTA and CDR2 is FQGNSA. The V end lost 3 bases, the J end lost 0 bases, and 5 bases lay between the germline ends. This CDR3 region has 13 residues. The CDR3 nucleotides read TGTGCCAGCAGCTTTTCTGTGAACACTGAAGCTTTCTTT. As protein: CASSFSVNTEAFF.